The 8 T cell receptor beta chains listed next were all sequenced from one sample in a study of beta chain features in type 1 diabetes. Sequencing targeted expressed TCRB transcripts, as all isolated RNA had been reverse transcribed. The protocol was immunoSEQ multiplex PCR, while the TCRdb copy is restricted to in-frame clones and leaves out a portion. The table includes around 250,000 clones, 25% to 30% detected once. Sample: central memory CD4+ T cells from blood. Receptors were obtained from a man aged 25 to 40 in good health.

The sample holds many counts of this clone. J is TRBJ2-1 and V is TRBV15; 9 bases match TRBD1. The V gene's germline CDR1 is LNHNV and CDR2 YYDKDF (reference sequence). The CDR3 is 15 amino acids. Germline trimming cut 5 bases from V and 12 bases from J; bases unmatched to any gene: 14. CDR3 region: CATSGGGTGRKGQFF. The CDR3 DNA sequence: TGTGCCACCAGCGGGGGAGGGACAGGGAGGAAGGGGCAGTTCTTC.

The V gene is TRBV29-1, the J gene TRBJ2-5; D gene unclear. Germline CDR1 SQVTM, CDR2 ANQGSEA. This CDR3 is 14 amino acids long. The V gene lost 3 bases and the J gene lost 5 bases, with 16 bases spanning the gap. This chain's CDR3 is CSVESRPAWETQYF. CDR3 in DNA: TGCAGCGTTGAGAGCCGCCCGGCCTGGGAGACCCAGTACTTC.

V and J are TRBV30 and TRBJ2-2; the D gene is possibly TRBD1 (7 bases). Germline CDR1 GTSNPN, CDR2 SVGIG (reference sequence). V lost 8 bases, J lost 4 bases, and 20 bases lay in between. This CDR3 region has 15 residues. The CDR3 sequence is CALGRGTASTGELFF. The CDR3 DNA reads TGTGCCCTGGGTCGCGGGACAGCATCCACCGGGGAGCTGTTTTTT.

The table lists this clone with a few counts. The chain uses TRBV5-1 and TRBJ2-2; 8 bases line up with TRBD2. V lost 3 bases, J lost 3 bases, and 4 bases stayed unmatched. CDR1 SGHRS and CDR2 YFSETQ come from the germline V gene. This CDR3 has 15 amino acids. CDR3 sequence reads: CASSWSGSDTGELFF. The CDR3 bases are TGCGCCAGCAGCTGGAGCGGGAGTGACACCGGGGAGCTGTTTTTT.

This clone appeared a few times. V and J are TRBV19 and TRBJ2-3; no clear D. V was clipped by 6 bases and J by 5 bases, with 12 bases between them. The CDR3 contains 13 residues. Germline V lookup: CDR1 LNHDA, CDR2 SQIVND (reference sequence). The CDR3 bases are TGTGCCAGTAGATCGGGCTCTAGAGATACGCAGTATTTT. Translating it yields CASRSGSRDTQYF.

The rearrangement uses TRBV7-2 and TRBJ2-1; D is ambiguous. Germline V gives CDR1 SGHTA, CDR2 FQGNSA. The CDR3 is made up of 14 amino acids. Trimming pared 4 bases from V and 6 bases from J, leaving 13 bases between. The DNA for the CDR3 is TGTGCCAGCAGCTCCCCTACACGCCGCAATGAGCAGTTCTTC. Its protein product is CASSSPTRRNEQFF.

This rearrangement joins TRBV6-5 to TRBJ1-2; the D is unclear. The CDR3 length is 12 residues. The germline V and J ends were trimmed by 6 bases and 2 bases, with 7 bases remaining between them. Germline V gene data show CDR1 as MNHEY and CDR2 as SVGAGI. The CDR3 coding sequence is TGTGCCAGCAGGGTCAAGAACTATGGCTACACCTTC. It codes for CASRVKNYGYTF.

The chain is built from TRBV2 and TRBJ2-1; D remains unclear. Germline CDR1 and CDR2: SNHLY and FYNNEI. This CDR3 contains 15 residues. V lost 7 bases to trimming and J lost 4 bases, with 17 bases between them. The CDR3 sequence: CASTGIGPSYNEQFF. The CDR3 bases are TGTGCCAGCACTGGGATCGGGCCGTCTTACAATGAGCAGTTCTTC. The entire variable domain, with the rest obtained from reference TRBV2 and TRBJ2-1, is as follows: EPEVTQTPSHQVTQMGQEVILRCVPISNHLYFYWYRQILGQKVEFLVSFYNNEISEKSEIFDDQFSVERPDGSNFTLKIRSTKLEDSAMYFCASTGIGPSYNEQFFGPGTRLTVL.